This TCR beta chain appears in the sequencing data of a study of blood T cell repertoires in COVID-19. As for the study in general: Acute and convalescent COVID-19 specimens originated in the United States, Italy and Spain. The cDNA or gDNA used as material had been derived from T cells, B-cell-depleted T cells, or PBMCs.

In the original analysis: Researchers report that nucleated cell counts were estimated from reference gene primer amplification. The assay was immunoSEQ multiplex PCR, and TCRdb's table has in-frame clones only and misses some. V and J calls and clone size are those listed in that table; D and trimming were worked out from the DNA. The table includes some 200,000 clones, approximately 87% detected once. Followed over time, Seattle patients had been enrolled while infection was active. Germline loops: CDR1 KGHDR, CDR2 SFDVKD. CDR3 length: 14 residues. V lost 3 bases and J lost 7, with 11 bases in between.

Sequenced: peripheral blood. The sequence was obtained from a woman aged 65 to 85 with COVID-19, enrolled during active disease. The chain couples TRBV24-1 to TRBJ2-2; D gene unclear. The CDR3 nucleotides read TGTGCCACCAGTGATCCAGGTTCTGGCGGGGAGCTGTTTTTT. It yields the protein CATSDPGSGGELFF.